These 6 T cell receptor beta chains were all obtained from the same sample, sequenced in a study of blood T cell repertoires in COVID-19. Produced via immunoSEQ multiplex PCR; TCRdb's table is partial and in-frame only. This table has some 390,000 clones, around nine tenths appearing once. Sequencing was carried out using peripheral blood. All receptors come from a human donor in a cohort sampled during active COVID-19.

The chain has TRBV10-3 and TRBJ1-4; TRBD1 aligns across 9 bases. The germline CDR1 and CDR2 sequences are ENHRY and SYGVKD. The CDR3 contains 17 residues. The trim removed 0 bases at V and 0 bases at J, leaving 2 bases unmatched. The CDR3 DNA is TGTGCCATCAGTGAGTCTTGGGACAGGGCAACTAATGAAAAACTGTTTTTT. This encodes CAISESWDRATNEKLFF.

This clone has a handful of counts. The chain is built from TRBV25-1 and TRBJ2-3, with D perhaps matching TRBD2 (6 bases). Germline V gene data show CDR1 as MGHDK and CDR2 as SYGVNS. Trimming cost V 6 bases and J 0 bases, with 10 bases left between them. The CDR3 contains 14 residues. CDR3 sequence: CASREGRSTDTQYF. The CDR3 bases are TGTGCCAGCAGAGAGGGGAGGAGCACAGATACGCAGTATTTT.

This rearrangement joins TRBV5-1 to TRBJ1-3, with 8 positions matching TRBD1. CDR3 size: 17 residues. With V trimmed by 0 bases and J by 4 bases, 9 bases remained unmatched. Germline V gives CDR1 SGHRS, CDR2 YFSETQ. In DNA form, the CDR3 reads TGCGCCAGCAGCTTGGAACCGACAGGGGCGCCGGGAAACACCATATATTTT. Translated: CASSLEPTGAPGNTIYF.

This chain uses TRBV9 with TRBJ2-5, with 12 bases identical to TRBD2. Germline V gene sequence: CDR1 SGDLS, CDR2 YYNGEE. The CDR3 contains 15 residues. The trim removed 3 bases at V and 5 bases at J, leaving 5 bases unmatched. The chain's CDR3 is CASSASGRAEETQYF. The CDR3 region has the DNA TGTGCCAGCAGCGCTAGCGGGAGGGCCGAGGAGACCCAGTACTTC.

The table lists this clone with a count of one. The chain couples TRBV28 to TRBJ1-5; 7 bases fit TRBD1. V dropped 2 bases and J dropped 6; count of bases not matched to a gene: 4. Germline values: CDR1 MDHEN, CDR2 SYDVKM. This CDR3 has 14 amino acids. The CDR3: CASSLGTESQPQHF. The CDR3 region has the DNA TGTGCCAGCAGTTTAGGGACAGAGAGTCAGCCCCAGCATTTT.

This sequence joins TRBV5-1 and TRBJ2-7; 9 bases map to TRBD2. V lost 6 bases to trimming and J lost 5 bases; unmatched junction nucleotides: 9. CDR1 is SGHRS and CDR2 is YFSETQ in the germline V gene. This CDR3 has 14 residues. The CDR3 sequence: CASKAAGGRNEQYF. CDR3 coding DNA: TGCGCCAGCAAAGCAGCGGGAGGAAGGAACGAGCAGTACTTC.